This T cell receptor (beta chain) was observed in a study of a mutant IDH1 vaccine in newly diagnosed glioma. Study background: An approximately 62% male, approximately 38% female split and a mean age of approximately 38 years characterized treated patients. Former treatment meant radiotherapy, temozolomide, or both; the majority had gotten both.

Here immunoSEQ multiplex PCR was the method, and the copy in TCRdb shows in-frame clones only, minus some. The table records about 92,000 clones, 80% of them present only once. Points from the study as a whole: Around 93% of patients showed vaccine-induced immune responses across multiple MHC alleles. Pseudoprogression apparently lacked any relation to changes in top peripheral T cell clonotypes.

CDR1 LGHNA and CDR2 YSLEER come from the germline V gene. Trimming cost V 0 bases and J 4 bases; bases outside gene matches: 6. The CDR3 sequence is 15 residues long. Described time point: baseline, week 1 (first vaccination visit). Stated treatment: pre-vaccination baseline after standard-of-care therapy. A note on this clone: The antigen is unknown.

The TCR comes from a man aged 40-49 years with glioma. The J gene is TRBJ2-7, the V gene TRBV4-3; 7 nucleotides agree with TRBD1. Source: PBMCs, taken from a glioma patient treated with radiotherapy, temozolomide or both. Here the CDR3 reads CASSQEARGTYEQYF. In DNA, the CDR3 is TGCGCCAGCAGCCAAGAGGCCAGGGGGACATACGAGCAGTACTTC.